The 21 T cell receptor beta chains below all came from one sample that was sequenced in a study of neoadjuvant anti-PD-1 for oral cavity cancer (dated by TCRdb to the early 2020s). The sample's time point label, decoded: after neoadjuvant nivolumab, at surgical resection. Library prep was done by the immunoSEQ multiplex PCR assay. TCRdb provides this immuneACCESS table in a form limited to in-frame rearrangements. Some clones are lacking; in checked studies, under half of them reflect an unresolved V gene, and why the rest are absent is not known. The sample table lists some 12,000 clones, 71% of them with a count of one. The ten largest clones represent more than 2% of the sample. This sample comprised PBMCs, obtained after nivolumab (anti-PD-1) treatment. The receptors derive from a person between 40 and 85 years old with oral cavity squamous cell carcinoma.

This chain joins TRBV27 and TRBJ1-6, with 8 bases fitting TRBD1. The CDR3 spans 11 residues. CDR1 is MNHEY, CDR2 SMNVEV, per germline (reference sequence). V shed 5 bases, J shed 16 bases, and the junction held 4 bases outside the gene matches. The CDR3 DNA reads TGTGCCAGCAGTGCCGGACAGGGACTCCACTTT. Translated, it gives CASSAGQGLHF.

CDR3 in DNA: TGTGCCAGCAGTGACAGGGTTTATAGCAATCAGCCCCAGCATTTT. It encodes CASSDRVYSNQPQHF. This chain joins TRBV6-1 and TRBJ1-5; tentatively, D is TRBD1 (5 bases). This CDR3 region has 15 residues. V lost 3 bases and J lost 0, with 9 bases in between. Germline lookup yields CDR1 MNHNS and CDR2 SASEGT.

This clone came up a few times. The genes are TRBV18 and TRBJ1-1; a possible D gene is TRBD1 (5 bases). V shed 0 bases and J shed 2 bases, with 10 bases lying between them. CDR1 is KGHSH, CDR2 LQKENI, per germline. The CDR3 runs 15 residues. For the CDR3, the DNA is TGTGCCAGCTCACCACCTGGGGGGTCCAACACTGAAGCTTTCTTT. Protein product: CASSPPGGSNTEAFF.

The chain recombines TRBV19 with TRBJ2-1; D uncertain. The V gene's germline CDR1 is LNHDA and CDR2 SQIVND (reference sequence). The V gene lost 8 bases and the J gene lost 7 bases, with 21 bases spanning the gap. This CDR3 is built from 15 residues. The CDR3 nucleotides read TGTGCCAGTGTAAACCCCCCAGGTGGAGCGAATGAGCAGTTCTTC. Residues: CASVNPPGGANEQFF.

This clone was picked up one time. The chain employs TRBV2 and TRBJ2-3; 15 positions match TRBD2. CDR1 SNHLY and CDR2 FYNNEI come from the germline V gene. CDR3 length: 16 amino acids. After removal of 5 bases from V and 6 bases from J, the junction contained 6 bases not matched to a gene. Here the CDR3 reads CASSKGLAGGSDTQYF. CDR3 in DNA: TGTGCCAGCAGTAAGGGACTAGCGGGAGGCTCTGATACGCAGTATTTT.

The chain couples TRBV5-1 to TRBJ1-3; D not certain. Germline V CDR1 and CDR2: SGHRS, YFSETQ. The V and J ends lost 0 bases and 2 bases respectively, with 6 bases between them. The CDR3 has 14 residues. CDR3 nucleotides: TGCGCCAGCAGCTTGGGGACGGCTGGAAACACCATATATTTT. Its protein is CASSLGTAGNTIYF.

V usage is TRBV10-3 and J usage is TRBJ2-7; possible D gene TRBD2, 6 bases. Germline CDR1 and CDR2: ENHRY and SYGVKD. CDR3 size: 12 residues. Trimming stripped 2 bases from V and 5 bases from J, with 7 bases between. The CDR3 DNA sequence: TGTGCCATCAGTGAGCAGCGGGACGAGCAGTACTTC. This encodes CAISEQRDEQYF.

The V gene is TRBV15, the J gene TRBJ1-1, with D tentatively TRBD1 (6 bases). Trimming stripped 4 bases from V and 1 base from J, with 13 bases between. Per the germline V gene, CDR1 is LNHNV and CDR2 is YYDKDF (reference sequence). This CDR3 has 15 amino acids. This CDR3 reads CATSTGGAGNTEAFF. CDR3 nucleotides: TGTGCCACCAGCACGGGGGGGGCTGGGAACACTGAAGCTTTCTTT. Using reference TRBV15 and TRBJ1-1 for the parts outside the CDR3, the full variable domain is DAMVIQNPRYQVTQFGKPVTLSCSQTLNHNVMYWYQQKSSQAPKLLFHYYDKDFNNEADTPDNFQSRRPNTSFCFLDIRSPGLGDTAMYLCATSTGGAGNTEAFFGQGTRLTVV.

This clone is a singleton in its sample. This chain's CDR3 is CASGRPMSDPHSYEQYF. CDR3 bases: TGTGCCAGCGGGAGGCCCATGTCGGACCCACACTCCTACGAGCAGTACTTC. The gene calls are TRBV27 and TRBJ2-7, with D possibly being TRBD2 (6 bases). Trimming took 8 bases from V and 0 from J, leaving 23 bases between them. Looked up from germline, CDR1 is MNHEY and CDR2 is SMNVEV (reference sequence). This CDR3 is built from 17 residues.

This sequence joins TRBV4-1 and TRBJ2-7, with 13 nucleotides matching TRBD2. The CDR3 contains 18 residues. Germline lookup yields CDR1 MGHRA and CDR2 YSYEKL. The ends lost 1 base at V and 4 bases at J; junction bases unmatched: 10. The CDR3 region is CASSQVVRTSGSRYEQYF. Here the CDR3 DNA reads TGCGCCAGCAGCCAAGTAGTAAGGACTAGCGGGAGCAGGTACGAGCAGTACTTC.

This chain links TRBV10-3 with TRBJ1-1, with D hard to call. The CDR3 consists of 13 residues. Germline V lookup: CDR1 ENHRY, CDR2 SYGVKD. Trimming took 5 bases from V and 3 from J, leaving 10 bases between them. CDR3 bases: TGTGCCATCAGTCGGAGTGGGGACACTGAAGCTTTCTTT. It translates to CAISRSGDTEAFF.

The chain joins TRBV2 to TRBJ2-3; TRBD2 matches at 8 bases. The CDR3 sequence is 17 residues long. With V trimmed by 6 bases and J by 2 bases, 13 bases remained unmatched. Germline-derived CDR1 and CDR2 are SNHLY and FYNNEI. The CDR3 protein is CASSDHRLAKNTDTQYF. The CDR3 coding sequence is TGTGCCAGCAGCGACCATCGACTAGCGAAAAACACAGATACGCAGTATTTT.

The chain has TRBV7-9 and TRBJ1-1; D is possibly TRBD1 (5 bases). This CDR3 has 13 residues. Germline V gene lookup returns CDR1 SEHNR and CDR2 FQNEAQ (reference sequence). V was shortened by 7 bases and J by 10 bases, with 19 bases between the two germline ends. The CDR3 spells CASTLGGDRGAFF. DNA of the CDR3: TGTGCCAGCACCCTGGGAGGGGATAGGGGAGCTTTCTTT.

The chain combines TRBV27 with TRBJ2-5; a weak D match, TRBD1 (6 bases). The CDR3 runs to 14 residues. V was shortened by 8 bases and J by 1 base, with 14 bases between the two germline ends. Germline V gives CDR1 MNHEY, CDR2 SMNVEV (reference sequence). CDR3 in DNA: TGTGCCAGCGGAACACAGGGATTCCAAGAGACCCAGTACTTC. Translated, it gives CASGTQGFQETQYF.

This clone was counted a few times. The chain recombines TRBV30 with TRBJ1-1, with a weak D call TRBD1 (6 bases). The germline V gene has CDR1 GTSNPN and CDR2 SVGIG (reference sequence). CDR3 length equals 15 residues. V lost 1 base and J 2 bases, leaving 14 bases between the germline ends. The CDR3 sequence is CAWSDFGGPNTEAFF. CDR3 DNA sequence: TGTGCCTGGAGTGATTTCGGGGGCCCTAACACTGAAGCTTTCTTT.

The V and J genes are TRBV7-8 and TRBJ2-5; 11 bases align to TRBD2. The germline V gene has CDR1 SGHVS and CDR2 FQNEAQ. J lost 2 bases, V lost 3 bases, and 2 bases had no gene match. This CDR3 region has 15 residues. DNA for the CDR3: TGTGCCAGCAGCTTTCGACTAGCGGGGCAAGAGACCCAGTACTTC. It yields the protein CASSFRLAGQETQYF.

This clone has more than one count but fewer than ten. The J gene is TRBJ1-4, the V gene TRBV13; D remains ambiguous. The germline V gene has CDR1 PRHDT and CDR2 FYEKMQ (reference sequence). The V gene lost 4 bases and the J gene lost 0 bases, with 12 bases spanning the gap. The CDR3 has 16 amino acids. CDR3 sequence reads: CASSSGRRSTNEKLFF. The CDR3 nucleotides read TGTGCCAGCAGCTCCGGACGGCGATCAACTAATGAAAAACTGTTTTTT.

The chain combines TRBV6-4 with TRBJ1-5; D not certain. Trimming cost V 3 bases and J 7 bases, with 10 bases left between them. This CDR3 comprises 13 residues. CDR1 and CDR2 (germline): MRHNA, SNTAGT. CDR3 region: CASSERAGQPQHF. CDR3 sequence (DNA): TGTGCCAGCAGTGAAAGGGCCGGGCAGCCCCAGCATTTT.

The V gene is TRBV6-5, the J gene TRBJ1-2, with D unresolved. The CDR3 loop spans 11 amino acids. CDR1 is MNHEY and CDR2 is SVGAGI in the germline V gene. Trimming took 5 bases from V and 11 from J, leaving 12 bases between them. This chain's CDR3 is CASSDGPEYTF. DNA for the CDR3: TGTGCCAGCAGTGATGGGCCCGAGTACACCTTC.

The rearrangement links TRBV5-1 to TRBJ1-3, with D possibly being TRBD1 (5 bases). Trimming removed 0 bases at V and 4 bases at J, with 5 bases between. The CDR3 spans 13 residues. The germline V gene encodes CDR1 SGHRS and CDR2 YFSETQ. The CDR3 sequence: CASSLGQGNTIYF. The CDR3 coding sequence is TGCGCCAGCAGCTTGGGACAGGGAAACACCATATATTTT.

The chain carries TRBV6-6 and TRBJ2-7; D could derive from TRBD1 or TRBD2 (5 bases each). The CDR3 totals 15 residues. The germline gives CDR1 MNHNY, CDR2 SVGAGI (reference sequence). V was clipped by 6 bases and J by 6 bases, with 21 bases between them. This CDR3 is CASSHPGTGFREQYF. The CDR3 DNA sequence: TGTGCCAGCAGCCACCCCGGGACGGGCTTCCGCGAGCAGTACTTC.